This T cell receptor (beta chain) originates from a study of T cells in Graves' hyperthyroidism and ophthalmopathy. Ophthalmopathy patients had Clinical Activity Score at least 3, NOSPECS grade at least 4, duration under 3 months. This sample holds PBMCs from about 10 ml fresh peripheral blood. CDR1 is LGHNA, CDR2 YNFKEQ, per germline. This CDR3 spans 16 amino acids. V dropped 0 bases and J dropped 6; count of bases not matched to a gene: 9. General study points: Also found in blood were most expanded thyroid clonotypes above 0.001. Ophthalmopathy was identified by the model a median around 6.9 months ahead of onset.

The CDR3 regions of TCR beta were amplified from RNA transcripts. An initial round of RT-PCR targeting the TCR CDR3 relied on the HTBI primer set. Via MiXCR, TCRdb re-called the multiplex PCR reads, giving one row per CDR3 protein. Altogether approximately 600,000 distinct CDR3 sequences are present, around 14% being singletons, with the ten largest covering 7.1%. As to this clonotype: Its antigen remains unknown.

V is TRBV4-2 and J is TRBJ1-1; 8 bases fit TRBD1. The specimen was blood. The source of this sequence is a young woman with Graves' ophthalmopathy. The CDR3 coding sequence is TGTGCCAGCAGCCAAGATTCGCAGGGGGCGACGGCTGAAGCTTTCTTT. This translates into CASSQDSQGATAEAFF.